The 12 T cell receptor beta chains below all came from one sample that was sequenced in a study of early T cells in non-severe SARS-CoV-2 infection. TCRdb re-derived calls from the 5' RACE reads in MiXCR, one entry per CDR3 protein. The sample includes about 83,000 distinct CDR3 sequences, more than 9% of them seen just once. The sequenced material came from whole blood. The receptors come from an adult who was a healthcare worker with PCR-confirmed SARS-CoV-2 infection or an uninfected control (not recorded which).

This clonotype was recorded many times. The rearrangement uses TRBV6-2 or TRBV6-3 and TRBJ2-2; D is possibly TRBD1 (6 bases). Trimming cost V 4 bases and J 3 bases, with 12 bases left between them. Germline CDR1 MNHEY, CDR2 SVGEGT. The CDR3 length is 15 residues. CDR3 DNA: TGTGCCAGCAGTTCCACAGGGTACGACACCGGGGAGCTGTTTTTT. Translating gives CASSSTGYDTGELFF.

In its sample, this clonotype was seen a few times. In nucleotides, the CDR3 is TGTGCCAGCAGGTCTCTTAGGGCCGGGACTAGCAGAGAGACCCAGTACTTC. This codes for CASRSLRAGTSRETQYF. The gene calls are TRBV27 and TRBJ2-5; 9 nucleotides line up with TRBD2. V was pared by 6 bases and J by 4 bases, with 15 bases of the junction left unmatched. From germline, CDR1 is MNHEY and CDR2 SMNVEV (reference sequence). This CDR3 comprises 17 residues.

The chain couples TRBV11-2 to TRBJ2-1; 8 bases line up with TRBD2. V was pared by 7 bases and J by 10 bases, with 12 bases of the junction left unmatched. This CDR3 contains 14 residues. Per germline, CDR1 SGHAT and CDR2 FQNNGV. The DNA for the CDR3 is TGTGCCAGCATTGAAACTAGCGGCGCGATCGAGCAGTTCTTC. Protein: CASIETSGAIEQFF. Supplemented by reference TRBV11-2 and TRBJ2-1, the full variable domain reads EAGVAQSPRYKIIEKRQSVAFWCNPISGHATLYWYQQILGQGPKLLIQFQNNGVVDDSQLPKDRFSAERLKGVDSTLKIQPAKLEDSAVYLCASIETSGAIEQFFGPGTRLTVL.

This clonotype was observed a few times. This chain joins TRBV7-3 and TRBJ1-1; possible D gene TRBD1, 5 bases. Germline CDR1 and CDR2: SGHTA and FQGTGA. The CDR3 contains 13 residues. V was pared by 5 bases and J by 5 bases, with 12 bases between. The CDR3 loop reads CASSPVEGTEAFF. In DNA form, the CDR3 reads TGTGCCAGCAGCCCGGTGGAGGGGACTGAAGCTTTCTTT.

The table lists this clonotype with a few counts. The chain uses TRBV25-1 and TRBJ1-6; TRBD1 matches 7 bases. Losses at the gene ends were 6 bases for V and 5 bases for J; bases not matched to a gene: 4. The CDR3 loop spans 14 amino acids. Looked up from germline, CDR1 is MGHDK and CDR2 is SYGVNS. CDR3 residues: CASRRTGDNSPLHF. The CDR3 bases are TGTGCCAGCAGGCGGACAGGCGATAATTCACCCCTCCACTTT.

The V and J genes are TRBV30 and TRBJ1-1, with TRBD1 matching over 11 bases. The CDR3 contains 15 residues. J lost 5 bases, V lost 0 bases, and 5 bases had no gene match. Germline V lookup: CDR1 GTSNPN, CDR2 SVGIG (reference sequence). CDR3 amino acids: CAWSVLGTGGTEAFF. The CDR3, as DNA: TGTGCCTGGAGTGTACTCGGGACAGGGGGTACTGAAGCTTTCTTT.

Many counts were recorded for this clonotype. The chain combines TRBV12-5 with TRBJ2-3, with D possibly TRBD1 on 6 matching bases. CDR3 length equals 14 residues. The germline V and J ends were trimmed by 6 bases and 0 bases, with 10 bases remaining between them. The V gene's germline CDR1 is LGHNT and CDR2 FRNRAP. CDR3 DNA: TGTGCTAGTGGGGACAGCACTAGCACAGATACGCAGTATTTT. This gives the protein CASGDSTSTDTQYF.

The V gene is TRBV19, the J gene TRBJ1-2, with TRBD1 matching over 9 bases. This CDR3 has 13 amino acids. Trimming took 6 bases from V and 6 from J; bases not matched to a gene: 5. Germline-derived CDR1 and CDR2 are LNHDA and SQIVND (reference sequence). The DNA of the CDR3 is TGTGCCAGTAGATGGACAGGGGTTGATGGCTACACCTTC. Its translation is CASRWTGVDGYTF.

This chain connects TRBV12-3 or TRBV12-4 to TRBJ2-3; perhaps TRBD2 as D (6 bases). Trimming removed 5 bases at V and 1 base at J, with 19 bases between. The CDR3 loop spans 17 amino acids. CDR3 bases: TGTGCCAGCAGTCGGGAAATCCAGGAGGGTGGCACAGATACGCAGTATTTT. As protein: CASSREIQEGGTDTQYF.

This clonotype turned up a few times. V and J are TRBV6-1 and TRBJ2-3, with 9 positions matching TRBD1. Germline lookup yields CDR1 MNHNS and CDR2 SASEGT. V lost 2 bases and J lost 4; bases outside the gene matches: 16. This CDR3 has 19 amino acids. The chain's CDR3 is CASSELPTGTGSFADTQYF. The DNA of the CDR3 is TGTGCCAGCAGTGAACTCCCTACCGGGACAGGGTCCTTCGCAGATACGCAGTATTTT.

The gene calls are TRBV9 and TRBJ2-3; no definite D call. The CDR3 extends over 13 amino acids. Germline loops: CDR1 SGDLS, CDR2 YYNGEE. Trimming took off 4 bases at V and 5 bases at J, with 11 bases between the two ends. The CDR3 DNA follows: TGTGCCAGCAGCCCGCTGGGCTTAGATACGCAGTATTTT. It codes for CASSPLGLDTQYF.

This clonotype was recorded many times. The genes are TRBV24-1 and TRBJ2-1, with 11 positions matching TRBD2. V was pared by 4 bases and J by 7 bases, with 5 bases of the junction left unmatched. The CDR3 runs to 15 residues. Germline-derived CDR1 and CDR2 are KGHDR and SFDVKD. The CDR3: CATSDTSGRVNEQFF. The CDR3 DNA sequence: TGTGCCACCAGTGACACTAGCGGGAGAGTAAATGAGCAGTTCTTC.